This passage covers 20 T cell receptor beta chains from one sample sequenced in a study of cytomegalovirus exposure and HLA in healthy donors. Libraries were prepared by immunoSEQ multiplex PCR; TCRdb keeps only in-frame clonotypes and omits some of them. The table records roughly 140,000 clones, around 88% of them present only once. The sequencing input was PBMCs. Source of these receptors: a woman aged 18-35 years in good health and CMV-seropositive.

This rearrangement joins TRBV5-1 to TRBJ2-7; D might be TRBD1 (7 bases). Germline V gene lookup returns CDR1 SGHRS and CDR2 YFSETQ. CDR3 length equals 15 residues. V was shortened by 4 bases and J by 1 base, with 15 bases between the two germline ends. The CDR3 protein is CASSGRTGMSYEQYF. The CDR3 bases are TGCGCCAGCAGCGGGAGGACAGGCATGTCCTACGAGCAGTACTTC.

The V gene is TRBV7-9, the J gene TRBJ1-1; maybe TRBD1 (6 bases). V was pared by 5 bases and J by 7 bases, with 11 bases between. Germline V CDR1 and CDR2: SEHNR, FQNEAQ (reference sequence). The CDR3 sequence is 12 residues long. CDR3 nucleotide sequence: TGTGCCAGCAGCGCCCGACAGGATGAAGCTTTCTTT. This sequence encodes CASSARQDEAFF.

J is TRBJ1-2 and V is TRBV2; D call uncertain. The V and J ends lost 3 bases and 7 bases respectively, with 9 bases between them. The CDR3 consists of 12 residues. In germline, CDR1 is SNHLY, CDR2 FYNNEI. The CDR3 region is CASSEFAGGYTF. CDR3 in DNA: TGTGCCAGCAGTGAGTTCGCGGGTGGCTACACCTTC.

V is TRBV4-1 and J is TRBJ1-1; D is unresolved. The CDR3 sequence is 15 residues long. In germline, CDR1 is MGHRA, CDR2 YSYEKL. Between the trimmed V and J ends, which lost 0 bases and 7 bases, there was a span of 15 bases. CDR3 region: CASSQDGRSEVEAFF. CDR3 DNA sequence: TGCGCCAGCAGCCAAGACGGACGGTCGGAGGTTGAAGCTTTCTTT.

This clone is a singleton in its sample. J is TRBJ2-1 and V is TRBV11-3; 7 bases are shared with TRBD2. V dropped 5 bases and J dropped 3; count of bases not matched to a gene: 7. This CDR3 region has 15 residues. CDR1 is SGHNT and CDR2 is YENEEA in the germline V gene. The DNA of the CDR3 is TGTGCCAGCAGCCAGACTAGCACCTTCTACAATGAGCAGTTCTTC. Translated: CASSQTSTFYNEQFF.

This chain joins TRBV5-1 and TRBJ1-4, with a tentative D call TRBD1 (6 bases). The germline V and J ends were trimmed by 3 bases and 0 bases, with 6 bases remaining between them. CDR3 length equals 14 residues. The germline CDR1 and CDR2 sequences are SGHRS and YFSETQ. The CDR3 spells CASSWTATNEKLFF. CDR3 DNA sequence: TGCGCCAGCAGCTGGACAGCAACTAATGAAAAACTGTTTTTT.

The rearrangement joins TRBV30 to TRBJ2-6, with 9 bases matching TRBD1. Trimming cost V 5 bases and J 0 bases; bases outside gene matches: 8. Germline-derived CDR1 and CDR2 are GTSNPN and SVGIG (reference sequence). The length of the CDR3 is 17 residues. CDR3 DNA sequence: TGTGCCTGGGTAAGGGACAGGGTCCGCTCTGGGGCCAACGTCCTGACTTTC. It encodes CAWVRDRVRSGANVLTF.

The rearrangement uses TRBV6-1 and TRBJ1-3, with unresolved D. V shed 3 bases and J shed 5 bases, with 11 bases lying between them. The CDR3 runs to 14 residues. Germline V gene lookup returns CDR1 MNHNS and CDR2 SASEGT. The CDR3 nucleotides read TGTGCCAGCAGTGAGAAGGGAGGGCGAAACACCATATATTTT. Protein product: CASSEKGGRNTIYF.

The CDR3 coding sequence is TGTGCCAGCAGCCAAGAAATCCTGGGCCAGAGAAATGAAAAACTGTTTTTT. It specifies CASSQEILGQRNEKLFF. The rearrangement links TRBV4-2 to TRBJ1-4; the D is unclear. Germline CDR1 and CDR2: LGHNA and YNFKEQ. This CDR3 comprises 17 residues. V lost 0 bases to trimming and J lost 5 bases, with 16 bases between them.

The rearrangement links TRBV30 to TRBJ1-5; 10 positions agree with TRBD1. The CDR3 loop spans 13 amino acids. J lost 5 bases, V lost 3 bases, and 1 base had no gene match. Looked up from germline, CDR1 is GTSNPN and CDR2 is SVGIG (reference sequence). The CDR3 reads CAWRDRGHQPQHF. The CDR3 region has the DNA TGTGCCTGGAGAGACAGGGGGCATCAGCCCCAGCATTTT.

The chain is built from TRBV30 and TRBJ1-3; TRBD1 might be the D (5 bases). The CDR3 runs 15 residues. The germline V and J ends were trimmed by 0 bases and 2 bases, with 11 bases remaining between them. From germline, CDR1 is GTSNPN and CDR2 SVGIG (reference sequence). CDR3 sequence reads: CAWSVRGNTGNTIYF. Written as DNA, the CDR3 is TGTGCCTGGAGTGTAAGGGGTAACACTGGAAACACCATATATTTT. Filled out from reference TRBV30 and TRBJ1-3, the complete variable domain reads SQTIHQWPATLVQPVGSPLSLECTVEGTSNPNLYWYRQAAGRGLQLLFYSVGIGQISSEVPQNLSASRPQDRQFILSSKKLLLSDSGFYLCAWSVRGNTGNTIYFGEGSWLTVV.

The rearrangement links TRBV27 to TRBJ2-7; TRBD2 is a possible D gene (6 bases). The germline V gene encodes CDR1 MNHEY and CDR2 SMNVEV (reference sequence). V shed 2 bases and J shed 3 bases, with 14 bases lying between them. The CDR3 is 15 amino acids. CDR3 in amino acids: CASSLTGVRGYEQYF. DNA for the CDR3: TGTGCCAGCAGTTTAACGGGGGTACGGGGCTACGAGCAGTACTTC.

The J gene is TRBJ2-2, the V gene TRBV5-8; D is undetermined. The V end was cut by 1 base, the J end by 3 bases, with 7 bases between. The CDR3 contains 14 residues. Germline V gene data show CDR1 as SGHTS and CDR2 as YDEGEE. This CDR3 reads CASSLTEYTGELFF. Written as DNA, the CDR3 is TGTGCCAGCAGCTTGACAGAATACACCGGGGAGCTGTTTTTT.

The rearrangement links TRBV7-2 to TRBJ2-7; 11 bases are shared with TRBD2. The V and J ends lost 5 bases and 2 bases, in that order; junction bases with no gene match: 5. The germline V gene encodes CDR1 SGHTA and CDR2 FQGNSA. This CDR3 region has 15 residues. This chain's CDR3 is CASSTYSGGAYEQYF. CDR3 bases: TGTGCCAGCAGCACGTATAGCGGGGGGGCCTACGAGCAGTACTTC.

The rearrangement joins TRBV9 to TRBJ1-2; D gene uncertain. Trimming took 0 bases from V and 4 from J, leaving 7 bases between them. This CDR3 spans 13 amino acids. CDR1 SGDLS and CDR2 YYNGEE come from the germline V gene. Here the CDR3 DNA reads TGTGCCAGCAGCGTAGAGGCGGCCTATGGCTACACCTTC. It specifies CASSVEAAYGYTF.

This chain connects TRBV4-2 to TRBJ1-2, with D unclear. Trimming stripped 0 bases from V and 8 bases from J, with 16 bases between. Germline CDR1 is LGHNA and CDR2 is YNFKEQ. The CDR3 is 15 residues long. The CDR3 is CASSQERGLTGGYTF. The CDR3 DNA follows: TGTGCCAGCAGCCAAGAAAGAGGGCTTACTGGGGGCTACACCTTC.

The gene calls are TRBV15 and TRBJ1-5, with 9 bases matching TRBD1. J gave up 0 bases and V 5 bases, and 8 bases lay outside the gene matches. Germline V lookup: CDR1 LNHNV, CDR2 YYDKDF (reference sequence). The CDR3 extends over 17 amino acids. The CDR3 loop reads CATSGWTGVISNQPQHF. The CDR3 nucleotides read TGTGCCACCAGCGGTTGGACAGGGGTGATTAGCAATCAGCCCCAGCATTTT.

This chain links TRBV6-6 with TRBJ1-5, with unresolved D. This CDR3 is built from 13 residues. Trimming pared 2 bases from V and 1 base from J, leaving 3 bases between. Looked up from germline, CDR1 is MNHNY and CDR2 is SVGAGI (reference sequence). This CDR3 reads CASSYISNQPQHF. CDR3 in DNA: TGTGCCAGCAGTTACATAAGCAATCAGCCCCAGCATTTT.

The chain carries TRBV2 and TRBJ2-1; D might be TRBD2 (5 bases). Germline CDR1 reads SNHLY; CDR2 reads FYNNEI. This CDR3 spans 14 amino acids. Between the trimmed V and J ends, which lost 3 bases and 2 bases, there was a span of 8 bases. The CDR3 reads CASSDELAYNEQFF. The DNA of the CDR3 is TGTGCCAGCAGTGATGAACTAGCCTACAATGAGCAGTTCTTC.

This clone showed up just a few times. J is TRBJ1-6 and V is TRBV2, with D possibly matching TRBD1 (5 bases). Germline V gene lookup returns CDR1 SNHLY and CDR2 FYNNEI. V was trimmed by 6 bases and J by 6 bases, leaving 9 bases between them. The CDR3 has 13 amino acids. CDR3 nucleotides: TGTGCCAGCAGGAGACAGTTTAATTCACCCCTCCACTTT. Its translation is CASRRQFNSPLHF.